Below, 26 T cell receptor beta chains from the same sample are listed, as sequenced in a study of T cells in Graves' hyperthyroidism and ophthalmopathy. Amplified regions were TCR beta CDR3 sequences from RNA transcripts. In the first-round RT-PCR of the TCR CDR3, the HTBI primer set was used. MiXCR was run by TCRdb on the multiplex PCR reads, yielding one entry per CDR3 protein. The repertoire includes more than 55,000 distinct CDR3 sequences, about 50% of them detected once, and 2.5% to 3.5% sits in the top ten. The sequencing input was blood. The receptors were sampled from an older woman with Graves' ophthalmopathy.

The V gene is TRBV5-1, the J gene TRBJ2-3, with 7 bases identical to TRBD1. The CDR3 covers 16 residues. With V trimmed by 4 bases and J by 2 bases, 10 bases remained unmatched. CDR1 is SGHRS and CDR2 is YFSETQ in the germline V gene. The CDR3 sequence: CASSVTGQLVTDTQYF. CDR3 DNA sequence: TGCGCCAGCAGCGTAACGGGACAGCTAGTCACAGATACGCAGTATTTT.

Ten or more counts support this clonotype. J is TRBJ1-1 and V is TRBV28; no clear D gene. There are 13 residues in the CDR3. Looked up from germline, CDR1 is MDHEN and CDR2 is SYDVKM. Trimming removed 8 bases from V and 5 bases from J, with 15 bases in between. The CDR3 loop reads CASQEQRGTEAFF. CDR3 bases: TGTGCCAGCCAAGAACAGAGAGGGACTGAAGCTTTCTTT.

This clonotype was recorded at least ten times. The chain uses TRBV6-2 or TRBV6-3 and TRBJ2-1; 11 nucleotides align to TRBD2. Germline-derived CDR1 and CDR2 are MNHEY and SVGEGT. The CDR3 loop spans 15 amino acids. J lost 8 bases, V lost 6 bases, and 9 bases had no gene match. The CDR3 loop reads CASSDTSGGLDEQFF. The CDR3 DNA reads as TGTGCCAGCAGCGATACTAGCGGGGGTTTGGATGAGCAGTTCTTC.

This clonotype has just a few counts. The V and J genes are TRBV7-8 and TRBJ2-7; 8 nucleotides line up with TRBD2. V lost 0 bases and J lost 2; bases outside the gene matches: 0. Germline V lookup: CDR1 SGHVS, CDR2 FQNEAQ. CDR3 size: 14 residues. The DNA of the CDR3 is TGTGCCAGCAGCTTAGCCGGGAGGGCCTACGAGCAGTACTTC. Protein sequence: CASSLAGRAYEQYF.

The chain combines TRBV10-3 with TRBJ2-3; 8 nucleotides match TRBD1. CDR1 ENHRY and CDR2 SYGVKD come from the germline V gene. This CDR3 has 15 amino acids. J gave up 3 bases and V 4 bases, and 6 bases lay outside the gene matches. This chain's CDR3 is CAISAGQGGTDTQYF. Here the CDR3 DNA reads TGTGCCATCAGTGCCGGACAGGGCGGGACAGATACGCAGTATTTT.

V gene TRBV20-1 combines with J gene TRBJ1-1; 7 bases fit TRBD1. This CDR3 comprises 12 residues. J was trimmed by 7 bases and V by 0 bases; bases with no gene match: 2. In germline, CDR1 is DFQATT, CDR2 SNEGSKA (reference sequence). The CDR3 DNA sequence: TGCAGTGCTAGAGAAGGGGGCGGTGAAGCTTTCTTT. It is translated as CSAREGGGEAFF.

The table lists this clonotype with many counts. The genes are TRBV5-8 and TRBJ2-7; the D call may be TRBD1 or TRBD2 (5 bases each). The germline V and J ends were trimmed by 1 base and 0 bases, with 14 bases remaining between them. This CDR3 has 16 residues. In germline, CDR1 is SGHTS, CDR2 YDEGEE. In DNA form, the CDR3 reads TGTGCCAGCAGCTTGTGGGGCAGGAGGAGCTCCTACGAGCAGTACTTC. Its translation: CASSLWGRRSSYEQYF. Together with reference TRBV5-8 and TRBJ2-7, the CDR3 gives the full variable domain: EAGVTQSPTHLIKTRGQQATLRCSPISGHTSVYWYQQALGLGLQFLLWYDEGEERNRGNFPPRFSGRQFPNYSSELNVNALELEDSALYLCASSLWGRRSSYEQYFGPGTRLTVT.

The genes are TRBV11-2 and TRBJ2-2; weak D call: TRBD2 (7 bases). V dropped 6 bases and J dropped 4 bases, with 18 bases sitting between them. The CDR3 spans 16 residues. Germline CDR1 is SGHAT and CDR2 is FQNNGV. This CDR3 reads CASSLFGGRITGELFF. The DNA for the CDR3 is TGTGCCAGCAGTCTCTTCGGGGGGCGCATCACCGGGGAGCTGTTTTTT.

The chain employs TRBV6-5 and TRBJ2-7; TRBD1 matches 11 bases. Germline values: CDR1 MNHEY, CDR2 SVGAGI. V shed 3 bases, J shed 3 bases, and the junction held 1 base outside the gene matches. The CDR3 spans 14 residues. CDR3 sequence: CASSYGTGGYEQYF. As DNA, the CDR3 is TGTGCCAGCAGTTATGGGACAGGGGGCTACGAGCAGTACTTC.

CDR3 residues: CAIGGTGGGYEQYF. The CDR3 DNA reads as TGTGCCATCGGGGGGACAGGGGGTGGTTACGAGCAGTACTTC. The genes are TRBV10-3 and TRBJ2-7; TRBD1 agrees at 11 bases. CDR3 size: 14 residues. V was clipped by 8 bases and J by 4 bases; unmatched bases: 7. CDR1 and CDR2 (germline): ENHRY, SYGVKD.

Ten or more counts support this clonotype. The J gene is TRBJ2-2, the V gene TRBV5-1; 11 positions match TRBD2. The CDR3 is made up of 18 amino acids. The ends lost 4 bases at V and 2 bases at J; junction bases unmatched: 10. CDR1 is SGHRS, CDR2 YFSETQ, per germline. The CDR3 region is CASSLRLAGMGNTGELFF. The CDR3 DNA follows: TGCGCCAGCAGCCTCAGACTAGCGGGAATGGGTAACACCGGGGAGCTGTTTTTT.

The CDR3 DNA follows: TGCAGTGTGAGCGGGGGCACAGATACGCAGTATTTT. This sequence encodes CSVSGGTDTQYF. The genes are TRBV20-1 and TRBJ2-3; 7 bases are a match to TRBD2. Germline CDR1 DFQATT, CDR2 SNEGSKA (reference sequence). The CDR3 runs 12 residues. V gave up 7 bases and J gave up 1 base; unmatched junction bases: 2.

The chain employs TRBV7-6 and TRBJ1-6; TRBD1 aligns across 10 bases. Looked up from germline, CDR1 is SGHVS and CDR2 is FNYEAQ. V lost 3 bases to trimming and J lost 14 bases; unmatched junction nucleotides: 7. The CDR3 is 14 residues long. This CDR3 is CASSLGTGVETLHF. CDR3 DNA sequence: TGTGCCAGCAGCTTGGGGACAGGGGTCGAGACCCTCCACTTT.

A remark on this clonotype: The junction and the germline gene differ at one end; a read error may be behind it. The chain couples TRBV5-6 to TRBJ1-1; 7 positions agree with TRBD1. The CDR3 is made up of 14 amino acids. Germline loops: CDR1 SGHDT, CDR2 YYEEEE. CDR3 coding DNA: TGTGCCGGCAGCTTGGGGGACAGGAACACTGAAGCTTTCTTT. As protein: CAGSLGDRNTEAFF.

The V gene is TRBV15, the J gene TRBJ2-1; TRBD1 matches 7 bases. This CDR3 has 14 residues. Germline V gene lookup returns CDR1 LNHNV and CDR2 YYDKDF (reference sequence). V lost 4 bases and J lost 8; bases outside the gene matches: 8. CDR3 protein: CATSISGTADEQFF. DNA for the CDR3: TGTGCCACCAGCATATCCGGGACAGCGGATGAGCAGTTCTTC.

Worth noting for this clonotype: The junction departs from germline at one end; a sequencing error may be responsible. V usage is TRBV10-3 and J usage is TRBJ2-2; weak D call: TRBD2 (5 bases). Germline CDR1 is ENHRY and CDR2 is SYGVKD. The CDR3 covers 12 residues. The CDR3 loop reads CAVIGNTGELFF. CDR3 in DNA: TGTGCCGTCATAGGGAACACCGGGGAGCTATTTTTT.

CDR3 in DNA: TGTGCCAGCAGCCAAGATCCAGGGAGTCATGAGCAGTATTTT. It translates to CASSQDPGSHEQYF. The chain carries TRBV6-5 and TRBJ2-3; D possibly uses TRBD1 or TRBD2 (5 bases each). Germline V gene sequence: CDR1 MNHEY, CDR2 SVGAGI. There are 14 residues in the CDR3. Trimming removed 6 bases at V and 11 bases at J, with 21 bases between.

V and J are TRBV20-1 and TRBJ1-1; TRBD1 is a possible D gene (5 bases). V was cut by 2 bases and J by 4 bases, with 11 bases left in between. Germline loops: CDR1 DFQATT, CDR2 SNEGSKA (reference sequence). CDR3 length: 13 amino acids. CDR3 nucleotides: TGCAGTGCTAGACCAGGGAGCGGCACTGAAGCTTTCTTT. Its translation: CSARPGSGTEAFF.

This clonotype showed up just a few times. The chain uses TRBV12-3 or TRBV12-4 and TRBJ2-5; D is ambiguous. The CDR3 loop spans 11 amino acids. Trimming removed 5 bases at V and 5 bases at J, with 6 bases between. The CDR3: CASSEMETQYF. The DNA of the CDR3 is TGTGCCAGCAGTGAAATGGAGACCCAGTACTTC.

The V and J genes are TRBV20-1 and TRBJ2-1, with TRBD2 identical over 9 bases. The ends lost 3 bases at V and 5 bases at J; junction bases unmatched: 5. The CDR3 spans 14 residues. The germline CDR1 and CDR2 sequences are DFQATT and SNEGSKA (reference sequence). The CDR3 sequence: CSARKAGGHNEQFF. CDR3 coding DNA: TGCAGTGCTAGGAAGGCGGGGGGGCACAATGAGCAGTTCTTC.

The gene calls are TRBV6-4 and TRBJ1-3, with TRBD1 matching 10 bases. J gave up 0 bases and V 4 bases, and 9 bases lay outside the gene matches. The CDR3 sequence is 18 residues long. The germline CDR1 and CDR2 sequences are MRHNA and SNTAGT. Here the CDR3 DNA reads TGTGCCAGCAGTGCCCCTATTGGGACAGGGGACTCTGGAAACACCATATATTTT. It translates to CASSAPIGTGDSGNTIYF.

This clonotype was counted ten times or more. This chain uses TRBV4-3 with TRBJ1-2, with D possibly matching TRBD1 (5 bases). Germline V gene data show CDR1 as LGHNA and CDR2 as YSLEER. The CDR3 length is 17 residues. Trimming pared 0 bases from V and 8 bases from J, leaving 22 bases between. In DNA, the CDR3 is TGCGCCAGCAGCCAAGATTGGGGTGTGGGGGAAGCGGGAGGCTACACCTTC. Residues: CASSQDWGVGEAGGYTF.

This clonotype was observed at least ten times. The V gene is TRBV4-1, the J gene TRBJ2-1; TRBD2 is a possible D gene (5 bases). Trimming took off 4 bases at V and 6 bases at J, with 10 bases between the two ends. Germline V lookup: CDR1 MGHRA, CDR2 YSYEKL. The length of the CDR3 is 13 residues. Here the CDR3 DNA reads TGCGCCAGCAGCCCCGGGGTTGGCAATGAGCAGTTCTTC. This sequence encodes CASSPGVGNEQFF.

This clonotype has ten or more counts. This sequence joins TRBV6-2 or TRBV6-3 and TRBJ1-2; TRBD1 matches at 10 bases. V lost 4 bases to trimming and J lost 2 bases; unmatched junction nucleotides: 4. This CDR3 comprises 15 residues. Per germline, CDR1 MNHEY and CDR2 SVGEGT. The CDR3 bases are TGTGCCAGCAGTTCCCCGGGACAGGGGAACTATGGCTACACCTTC. Amino acids: CASSSPGQGNYGYTF.

There are a few counts of this clonotype. A much larger clone differs from this one at a single base, so this may be a read error. The V and J genes are TRBV28 and TRBJ2-7; D ambiguous. Trimming took off 7 bases at V and 2 bases at J, with 18 bases between the two ends. Germline CDR1 reads MDHEN; CDR2 reads SYDVKM. The length of the CDR3 is 15 residues. The CDR3 sequence is CASKYRLGSAYEQYF. The CDR3 DNA reads TGTGCCAGCAAGTATCGCTTGGGCTCCGCCTACGAGCAGTACTTC.

This clonotype was seen at least ten times. The rearrangement joins TRBV29-1 to TRBJ2-7; possibly TRBD2 for D (5 bases). Trimming shortened V by 5 bases and J by 2 bases, and 22 bases separated the two germline ends. Germline loops: CDR1 SQVTM, CDR2 ANQGSEA. This CDR3 region has 16 residues. The CDR3 sequence: CSVYLAVGPRAYEQYF. DNA for the CDR3: TGCAGCGTTTATTTGGCTGTGGGCCCGCGGGCCTACGAGCAGTACTTC.